The clone carrying this TCR beta chain occurred a few times. As yet, its antigen is unknown. This sample is part of a study of CD8 T cells in ankylosing spondylitis. CDR1 SGDLS and CDR2 YYNGEE come from the germline V gene. This CDR3 region has 13 residues. V lost 4 bases and J 7 bases, leaving 12 bases between the germline ends. Study results and limitations: A CD8+ phenotype characterized the disease-linked clones, which were relatively rare in peripheral blood. It was reported that disease-linked clones were significantly enriched in matched ankylosing spondylitis synovial fluid. It appeared that ankylosing spondylitis blood was characterized by a TCR beta motif of several highly homologous variants.

Quantitative 5'-RACE was performed with molecular barcodes, and it yielded the TCR beta libraries. MiXCR, applied by TCRdb to the 5' RACE reads, yields one record per CDR3 protein. The table lists about 39,000 distinct CDR3 sequences, less than 4% of them singletons. What was sequenced was blood, either unsorted or a sorted T cell fraction (not recorded which). The sequence was collected from a male donor with ankylosing spondylitis or in good health (not recorded which). The chain joins TRBV9 to TRBJ2-1; D ambiguous. CDR3 region: CASSLRVPNEQFF. CDR3 coding DNA: TGTGCCAGCAGCTTAAGGGTTCCGAATGAGCAGTTCTTC.